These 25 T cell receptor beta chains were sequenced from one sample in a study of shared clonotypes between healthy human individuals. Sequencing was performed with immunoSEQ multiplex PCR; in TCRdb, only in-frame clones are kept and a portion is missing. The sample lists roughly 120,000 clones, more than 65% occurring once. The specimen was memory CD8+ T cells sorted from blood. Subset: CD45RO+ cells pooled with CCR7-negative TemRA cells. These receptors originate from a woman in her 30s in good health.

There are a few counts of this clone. The CDR3 region has the DNA TGCGCCAGCACCAAAACAGGGGACTCTGGGGCCAACGTCCTGACTTTC. Its translation: CASTKTGDSGANVLTF. The chain couples TRBV23-1 to TRBJ2-6, with TRBD1 matching 7 bases. TRBV23-1 is flagged as an ORF with uncertain function. V was pared by 7 bases and J by 0 bases, with 6 bases of the junction left unmatched. CDR3 length: 16 amino acids.

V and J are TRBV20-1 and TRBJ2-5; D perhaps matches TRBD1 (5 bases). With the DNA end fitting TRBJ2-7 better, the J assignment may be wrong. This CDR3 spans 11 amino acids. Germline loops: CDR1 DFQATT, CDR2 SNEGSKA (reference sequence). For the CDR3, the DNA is TGCAGTATGGACAAATCCTACGAGCAGTACTTC. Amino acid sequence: CSMDKSYEQYF.

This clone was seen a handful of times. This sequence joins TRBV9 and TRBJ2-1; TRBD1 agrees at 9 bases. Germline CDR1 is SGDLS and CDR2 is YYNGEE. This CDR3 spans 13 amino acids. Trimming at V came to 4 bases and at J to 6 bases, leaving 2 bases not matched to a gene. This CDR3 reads CASSPDRGNEQFF. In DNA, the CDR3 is TGTGCCAGCAGCCCGGACAGGGGCAATGAGCAGTTCTTC.

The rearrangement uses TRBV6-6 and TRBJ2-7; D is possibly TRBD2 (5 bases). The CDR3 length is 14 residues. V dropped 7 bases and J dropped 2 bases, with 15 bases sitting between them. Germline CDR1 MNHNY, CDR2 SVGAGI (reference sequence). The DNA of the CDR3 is TGTGCCAGCACCTTGCGGGCGGAGGCCTACGAGCAGTACTTC. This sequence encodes CASTLRAEAYEQYF.

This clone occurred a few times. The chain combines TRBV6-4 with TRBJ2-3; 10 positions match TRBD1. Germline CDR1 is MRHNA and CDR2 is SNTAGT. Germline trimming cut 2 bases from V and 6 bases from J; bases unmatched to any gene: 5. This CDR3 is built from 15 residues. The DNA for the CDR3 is TGTGCCAGCAGTGACGGGACAGGGGATTCGGATACGCAGTATTTT. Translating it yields CASSDGTGDSDTQYF.

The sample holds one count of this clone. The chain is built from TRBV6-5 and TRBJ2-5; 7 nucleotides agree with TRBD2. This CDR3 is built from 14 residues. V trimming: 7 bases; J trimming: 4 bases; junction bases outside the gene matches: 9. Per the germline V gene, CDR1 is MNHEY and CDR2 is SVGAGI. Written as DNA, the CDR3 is TGTGCCAGCATCTCGAGGGGAGGGTCAGAGACCCAGTACTTC. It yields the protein CASISRGGSETQYF.

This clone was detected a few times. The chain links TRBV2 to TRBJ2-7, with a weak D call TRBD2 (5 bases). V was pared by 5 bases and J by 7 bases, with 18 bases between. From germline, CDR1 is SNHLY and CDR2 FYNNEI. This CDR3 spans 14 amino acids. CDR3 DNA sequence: TGTGCCAGCAGTCCCCTAAGAGGGCCATATGAGCAGTACTTC. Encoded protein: CASSPLRGPYEQYF.

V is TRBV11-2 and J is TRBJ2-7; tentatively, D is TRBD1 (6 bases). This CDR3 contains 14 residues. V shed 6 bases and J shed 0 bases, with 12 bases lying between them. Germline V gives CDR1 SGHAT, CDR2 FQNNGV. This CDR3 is CASRQQGDSYEQYF. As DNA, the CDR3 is TGTGCCAGCAGACAACAGGGAGACTCCTACGAGCAGTACTTC.

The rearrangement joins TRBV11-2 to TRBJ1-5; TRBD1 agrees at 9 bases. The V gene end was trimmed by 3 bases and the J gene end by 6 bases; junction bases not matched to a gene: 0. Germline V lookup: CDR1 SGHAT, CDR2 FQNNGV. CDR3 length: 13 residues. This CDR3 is CASSLDRGQPQHF. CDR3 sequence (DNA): TGTGCCAGCAGCTTGGACAGGGGTCAGCCCCAGCATTTT.

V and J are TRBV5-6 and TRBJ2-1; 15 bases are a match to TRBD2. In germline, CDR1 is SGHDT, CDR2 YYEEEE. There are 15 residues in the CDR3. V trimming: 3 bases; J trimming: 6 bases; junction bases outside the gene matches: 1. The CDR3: CASSSGLAGGNEQFF. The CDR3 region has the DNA TGTGCCAGCAGCTCGGGACTAGCGGGAGGCAATGAGCAGTTCTTC.

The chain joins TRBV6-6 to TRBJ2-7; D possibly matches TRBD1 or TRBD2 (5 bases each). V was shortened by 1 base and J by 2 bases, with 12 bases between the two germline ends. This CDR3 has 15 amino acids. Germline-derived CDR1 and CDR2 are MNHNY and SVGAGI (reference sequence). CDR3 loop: CASSYWGPRAYEQYF. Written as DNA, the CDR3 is TGTGCCAGCAGTTACTGGGGACCCAGGGCCTACGAGCAGTACTTC.

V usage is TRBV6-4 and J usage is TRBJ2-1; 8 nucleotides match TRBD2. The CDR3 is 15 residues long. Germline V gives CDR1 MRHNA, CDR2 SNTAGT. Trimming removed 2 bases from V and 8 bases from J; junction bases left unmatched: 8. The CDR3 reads CASSDMAGGRDEQFF. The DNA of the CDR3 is TGTGCCAGCAGTGACATGGCGGGAGGACGCGATGAGCAGTTCTTC.

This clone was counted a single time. The CDR3 DNA follows: TGTGCCAGCAGCTTGGGGGACAGGGTTCACGGAAACACCATATATTTT. Translating gives CASSLGDRVHGNTIYF. The rearrangement joins TRBV5-6 to TRBJ1-3; 9 bases line up with TRBD1. V lost 0 bases and J lost 4; bases outside the gene matches: 5. Per the germline V gene, CDR1 is SGHDT and CDR2 is YYEEEE. The CDR3 spans 16 residues.

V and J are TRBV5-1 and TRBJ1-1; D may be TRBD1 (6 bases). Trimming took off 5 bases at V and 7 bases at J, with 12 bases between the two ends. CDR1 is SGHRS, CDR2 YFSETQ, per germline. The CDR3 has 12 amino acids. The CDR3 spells CASRDRYDEAFF. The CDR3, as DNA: TGCGCCAGCAGGGACAGATACGATGAAGCTTTCTTT.

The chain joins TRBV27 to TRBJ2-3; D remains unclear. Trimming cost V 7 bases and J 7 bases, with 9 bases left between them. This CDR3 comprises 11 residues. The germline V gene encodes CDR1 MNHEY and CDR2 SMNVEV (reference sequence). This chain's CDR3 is CASIQYHTQYF. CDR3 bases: TGTGCCAGCATTCAGTACCATACGCAGTATTTT.

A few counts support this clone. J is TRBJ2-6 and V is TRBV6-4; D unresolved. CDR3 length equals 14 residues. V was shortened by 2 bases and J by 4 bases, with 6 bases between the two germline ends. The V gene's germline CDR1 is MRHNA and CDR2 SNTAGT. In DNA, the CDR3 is TGTGCCAGCAGTGACAGGGAAGGGGCCAACGTCCTGACTTTC. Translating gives CASSDREGANVLTF.

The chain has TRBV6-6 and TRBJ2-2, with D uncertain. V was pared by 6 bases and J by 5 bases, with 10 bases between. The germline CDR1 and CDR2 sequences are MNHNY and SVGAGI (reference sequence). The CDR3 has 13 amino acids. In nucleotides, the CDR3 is TGTGCCAGCAGCCAATCAGCGACCGGGGAGCTGTTTTTT. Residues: CASSQSATGELFF.

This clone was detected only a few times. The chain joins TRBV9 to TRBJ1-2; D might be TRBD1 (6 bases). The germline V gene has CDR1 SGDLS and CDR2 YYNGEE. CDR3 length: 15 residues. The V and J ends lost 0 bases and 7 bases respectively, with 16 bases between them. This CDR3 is CASSVGGRDNVGYTF. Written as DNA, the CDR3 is TGTGCCAGCAGCGTAGGGGGGCGAGATAATGTTGGCTACACCTTC.

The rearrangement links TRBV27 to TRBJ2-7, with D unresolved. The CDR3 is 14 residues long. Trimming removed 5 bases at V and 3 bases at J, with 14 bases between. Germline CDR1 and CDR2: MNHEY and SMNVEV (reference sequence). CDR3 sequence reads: CASSPSQEFYEQYF. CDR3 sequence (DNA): TGTGCCAGCAGTCCATCCCAAGAGTTCTACGAGCAGTACTTC.

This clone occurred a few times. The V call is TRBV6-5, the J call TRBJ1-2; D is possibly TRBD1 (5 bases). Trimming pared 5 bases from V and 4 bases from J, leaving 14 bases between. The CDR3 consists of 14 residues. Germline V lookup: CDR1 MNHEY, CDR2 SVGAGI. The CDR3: CASSPGGGPYGYTF. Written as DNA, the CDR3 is TGTGCCAGCAGTCCCGGGGGAGGTCCCTATGGCTACACCTTC.

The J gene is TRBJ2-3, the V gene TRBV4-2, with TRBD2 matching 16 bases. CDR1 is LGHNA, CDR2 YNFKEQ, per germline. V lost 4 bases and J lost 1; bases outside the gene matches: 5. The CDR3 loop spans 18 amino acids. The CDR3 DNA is TGTGCCAGCAGCCCGGGACTAGCGGGAGGGCCCGGCACAGATACGCAGTATTTT. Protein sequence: CASSPGLAGGPGTDTQYF.

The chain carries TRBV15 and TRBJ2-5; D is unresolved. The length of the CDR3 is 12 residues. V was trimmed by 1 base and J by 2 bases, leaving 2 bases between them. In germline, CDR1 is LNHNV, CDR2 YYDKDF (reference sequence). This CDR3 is CATSRVQETQYF. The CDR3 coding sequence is TGTGCCACCAGCAGAGTTCAAGAGACCCAGTACTTC.

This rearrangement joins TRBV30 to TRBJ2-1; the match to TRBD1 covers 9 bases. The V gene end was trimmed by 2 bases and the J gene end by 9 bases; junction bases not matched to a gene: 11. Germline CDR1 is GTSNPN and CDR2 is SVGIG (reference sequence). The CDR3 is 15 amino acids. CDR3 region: CAWSIPRQGGFEQFF. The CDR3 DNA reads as TGTGCCTGGAGTATCCCTCGACAGGGGGGTTTTGAGCAGTTCTTC.

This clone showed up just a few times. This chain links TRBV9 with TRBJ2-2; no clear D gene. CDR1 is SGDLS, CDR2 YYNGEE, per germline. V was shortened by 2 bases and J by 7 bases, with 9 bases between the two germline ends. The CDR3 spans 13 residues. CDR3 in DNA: TGTGCCAGCAGCGTTAGGTTTTTCGGGGAGCTGTTTTTT. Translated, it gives CASSVRFFGELFF.

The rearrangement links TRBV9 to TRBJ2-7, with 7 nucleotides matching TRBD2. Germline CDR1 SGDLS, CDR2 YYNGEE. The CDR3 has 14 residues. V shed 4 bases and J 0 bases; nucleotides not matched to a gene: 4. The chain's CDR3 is CASSPQRDSYEQYF. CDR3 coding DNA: TGTGCCAGCAGCCCCCAGCGGGACTCCTACGAGCAGTACTTC.